The rows below give T cell receptor beta chains drawn from one sample of a study of blood T cell repertoires in COVID-19. TCRdb's copy holds only in-frame clones and misses some; the assay was immunoSEQ multiplex PCR. The data hold a few hundred thousand clones, with less than 95% observed a single time. The sequenced material came from PBMCs or T cells enriched from blood (not recorded which). The receptor source for this set is a man younger than 30 who had recovered from COVID-19. The CDR3 runs from the conserved cysteine through the conserved F or W.

V gene	J gene	CDR3 protein
TRBV5-1	TRBJ1-2	CASSPNVGVDGYTF
TRBV20-1	TRBJ2-2	CSASRRQGRAGELFF
TRBV7-9	TRBJ1-6	CASSLAPGTANSPLHF
TRBV4-2	TRBJ2-1	CASSQEPPGRSWDEQFF
TRBV7-7	TRBJ2-1	CASSLTSGQGNEQFF
TRBV28	TRBJ1-2	CASSFRRTVGTF
TRBV13	TRBJ1-1	CASRRGRNTEAFF
TRBV29-1	TRBJ2-7	CSVASYEQYF
TRBV11-3	TRBJ1-1	CASSLAPTGAAEAFF
TRBV28	TRBJ2-3	CASSFSGKGDTQYF
TRBV19	TRBJ2-1	CASSPRGAMALSEQFF
TRBV2	TRBJ2-7	CASSVSGSAYEQYF
TRBV19	TRBJ2-7	CASSSLPIRTRSLEQYF
TRBV12-3/TRBV12-4	TRBJ2-3	CASSFSADTQYF
TRBV5-4	TRBJ1-2	CASSSTGTGVVYTF
TRBV5-5	TRBJ1-1	CASTSGGLNTEAFF
TRBV27	TRBJ1-5	CASSQTVYSNQPQHF
TRBV11-2	TRBJ2-7	CASSLYSSGSIYEQYF
TRBV11-2	TRBJ2-3	CASTPFLATDTQYF
TRBV5-4	TRBJ2-1	CASSLGGGAAYNEQFF
TRBV19	TRBJ1-2	CASSGRGAFFNNYGYTF
TRBV30	TRBJ1-6	CAWGNRVYNSPLHF
TRBV12-3/TRBV12-4	TRBJ1-6	CASSARQGPLHF
TRBV3-1/TRBV3-2	TRBJ2-5	CASSPGDSRRGTQYF
TRBV19	TRBJ1-5	CASRILDRDNQPQHF
TRBV7-7	TRBJ2-4	CASTRAEMPKNIQYF
TRBV5-1	TRBJ2-7	CASTTGTGSGEQYF
TRBV14	TRBJ1-1	CASSHTGSSRAFF
TRBV5-4	TRBJ1-2	CASSRGQAPADYGYTF
TRBV5-1	TRBJ2-1	CASSLPQQGTYNEQFF
TRBV6-1	TRBJ1-1	CASSKRTAEAFF
TRBV5-4	TRBJ2-3	CASSLYIAGSTDTQYF
TRBV15	TRBJ1-5	CATSRDRDRVNQPQHF
TRBV18	TRBJ2-7	CASSPLRGQTYEQYF
TRBV7-6	TRBJ2-2	CASSSSGGVDGGGELFF
TRBV6-5	TRBJ1-1	CASSYSGQGVGAFF
TRBV10-1	TRBJ1-2	CASRDTGGAGYGYTF
TRBV29-1	TRBJ2-1	CSVFLGAGAENNEQFF
TRBV27	TRBJ1-2	CASSLSGFNYGYTF